This TCR beta chain is from a study of response to subunit inactivated influenza vaccine. Points from the study as a whole: Only a handful of new T cells, the authors suggested, are recruited with each seasonal influenza vaccination.

TCRdb re-analysed the RT-PCR reads in MiXCR, keeping a single row per CDR3 protein. The sample yields about 520,000 distinct CDR3 sequences, about 7.2% seen once. The junction had 11 bases not matched to a gene; V was cut back by 1 base and J by 6 bases. The CDR3 totals 19 residues. CDR1 and CDR2 (germline): SGHAT, FQNNGV. In this sample, this clonotype turned up many times. Its antigen is unidentified. This clonotype originated in a man aged 50 to 69 who received an inactivated influenza vaccine. The chain couples TRBV11-2 to TRBJ2-5; the match to TRBD2 covers 16 bases. The sample consisted of PBMCs from blood, taken about 24 months after vaccination. CDR3 amino acids: CASSLVSGTSGGALKTQYF. The CDR3 DNA follows: TGTGCCAGCAGCTTAGTTTCCGGGACTAGCGGGGGGGCCTTGAAGACCCAGTACTTC.